This TCR beta chain originates from a study of cytomegalovirus exposure and HLA in healthy donors. In the study overall: An analysis done earlier identified 117 million unique TCR beta sequences from about 179 million T cells.

Germline CDR1 and CDR2: SGHRS and YFSETQ. V was clipped by 3 bases and J by 11 bases, with 17 bases between them. This CDR3 is 14 amino acids long. Study-wide results and caveats: An analysis that came later showed most CMV-associated TCR beta chains appearing HLA-restricted.

PCR was performed using 60 Vbeta and 13 Jbeta primers. The method was immunoSEQ multiplex PCR; TCRdb's version includes in-frame clones alone and lacks a portion of them. In the table there are fewer than 85,000 clones, about 78% of which are singletons. A note on this clone: Its target is not known.

The chain combines TRBV5-1 with TRBJ1-4, with D possibly TRBD1 on 5 matching bases. This sequence originates from a male donor in good health and CMV-seropositive. The sample comprised PBMCs. CDR3 in DNA: TGCGCCAGCAGCTCGCGGGGGGAGGACGGCAAACTGTTTTTT. The encoded protein is CASSSRGEDGKLFF.